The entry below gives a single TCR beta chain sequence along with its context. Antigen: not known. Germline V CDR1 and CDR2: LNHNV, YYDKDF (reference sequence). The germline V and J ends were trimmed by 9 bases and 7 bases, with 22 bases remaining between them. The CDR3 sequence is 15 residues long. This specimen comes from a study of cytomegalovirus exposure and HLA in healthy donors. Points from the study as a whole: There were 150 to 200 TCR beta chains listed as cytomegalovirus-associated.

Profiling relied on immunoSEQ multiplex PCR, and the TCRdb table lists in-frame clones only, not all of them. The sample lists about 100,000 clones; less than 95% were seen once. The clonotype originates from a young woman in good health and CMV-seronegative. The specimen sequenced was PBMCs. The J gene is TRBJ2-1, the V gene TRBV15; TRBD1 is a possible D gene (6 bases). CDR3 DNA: TGTGCCACAACCCCACGGGACAAGTCGACGAATGAGCAGTTCTTC. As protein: CATTPRDKSTNEQFF. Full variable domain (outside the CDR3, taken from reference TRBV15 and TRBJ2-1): DAMVIQNPRYQVTQFGKPVTLSCSQTLNHNVMYWYQQKSSQAPKLLFHYYDKDFNNEADTPDNFQSRRPNTSFCFLDIRSPGLGDTAMYLCATTPRDKSTNEQFFGPGTRLTVL.